The following is a TCR beta chain sequence with its context. Its antigen is undetermined. The time point: recipient sample about 28 days before transplant, after cytoreduction. Using immunoSEQ multiplex PCR, the repertoire was profiled, and TCRdb retains in-frame clones only, with some absent. The table includes tens of thousands of clones, approximately 78% detected once. Germline V lookup: CDR1 SGDLS, CDR2 YYNGEE. The V end lost 0 bases, the J end lost 8 bases, and 14 bases lay between the germline ends. The CDR3 has 14 amino acids. This entry comes from a study of T cell clonotyping in hematopoietic cell transplantation. The overall study: Cytoreduction preceded collection of pretransplant recipient samples. Overall study results and limits: Recipient TCR diversity dropped after transplant; expanded clonotypes rose from day 30 to 180. At the given depth, recipient repertoires were over 97% de novo clonotypes.

This material consisted of peripheral blood mononuclear cells, taken before stem cell transplant. The TCR comes from a man aged 55 to 70 with myelodysplastic syndrome. Some clones in this sample may be carry-over from other donors' samples. The V gene is TRBV9, the J gene TRBJ1-2; the D is unclear. The CDR3 loop is CASSVGTLSGGYTF. The DNA for the CDR3 is TGTGCCAGCAGCGTAGGGACTCTATCGGGCGGCTACACCTTC. Full variable domain (remainder filled in from reference TRBV9 and TRBJ1-2): DSGVTQTPKHLITATGQRVTLRCSPRSGDLSVYWYQQSLDQGLQFLIQYYNGEERAKGNILERFSAQQFPDLHSELNLSSLELGDSALYFCASSVGTLSGGYTFGSGTRLTVV.